This TCR beta chain was documented in a study of cytomegalovirus exposure and HLA in healthy donors. Study as a whole: A later analysis reported the 100 to 150 validation repertoires used the same platform as the roughly 700 first-cohort repertoires.

Here immunoSEQ multiplex PCR was the method, and the copy in TCRdb shows in-frame clones only, minus some. The sample carries just under 150,000 clones, approximately 88% recorded once. Study-wide results and limits: The study labeled 150 to 200 TCR beta chains cytomegalovirus-associated.

Concerning this clone itself: Its antigen is as yet unknown.

This sequence originates from a man younger than 35 in good health and CMV-seropositive. The specimen was PBMCs.

The DNA for the CDR3 is TGTGCCAGCAGCCCCACCCAGGGCTATGAGCAGTTCTTC. Encoded protein: CASSPTQGYEQFF. This chain links TRBV7-9 with TRBJ2-1, with a possible D match to TRBD1 (5 bases). V was clipped by 5 bases and J by 8 bases, with 13 bases between them. CDR1 is SEHNR and CDR2 is FQNEAQ in the germline V gene (reference sequence). CDR3 size: 13 residues.